The 23 T cell receptor beta chains reported below all come from one sample, sequenced in a study of blood T cells in healthy people across ages. Primed by a sample-barcoded 5' primer and a J-beta primer mix, a second PCR proceeded for 7 to 11 cycles. TCRdb re-called the 5' RACE reads with MiXCR, one entry per CDR3 protein. This repertoire shows hundreds of thousands of distinct CDR3 sequences, roughly 44% found once; its top ten account for about 19%. The source material was blood. These receptors all stem from a man aged 55 to 70 in good health.

The chain has TRBV4-3 and TRBJ2-1, with D uncertain. The CDR3 covers 14 residues. The ends were cut back, 2 bases at V and 6 bases at J, with 11 bases in the middle. Per the germline V gene, CDR1 is LGHNA and CDR2 is YSLEER. The DNA for the CDR3 is TGCGCCAGCAGCCAAAATAGGACGTCCAATGAGCAGTTCTTC. It yields the protein CASSQNRTSNEQFF.

Only a few counts were recorded for this clonotype. The chain couples TRBV29-1 to TRBJ1-2; D is unclear. CDR1 SQVTM and CDR2 ANQGSEA come from the germline V gene. There are 13 residues in the CDR3. V was clipped by 7 bases and J by 2 bases, with 14 bases between them. CDR3 loop: CSAAVQRNYGYTF. In nucleotides, the CDR3 is TGCAGCGCTGCCGTACAGAGAAACTATGGCTACACCTTC.

This chain connects TRBV12-5 to TRBJ2-1; tentatively, D is TRBD1 or TRBD2 (6 bases each). The V gene lost 0 bases and the J gene lost 6 bases, with 21 bases spanning the gap. Germline CDR1 and CDR2: LGHNT and FRNRAP. The CDR3 covers 18 residues. The CDR3 region has the DNA TGTGCTAGTGGTTTGGTGTTATTGACGGGGGCTACTGCCAATGAGCAGTTCTTC. Its protein product is CASGLVLLTGATANEQFF.

This clonotype came up once. The CDR3, as DNA: TGTGCCAGCAGCTTAGAGTGGAGCTATGGCTACACCTTC. It translates to CASSLEWSYGYTF. The chain carries TRBV7-9 and TRBJ1-2; D is unresolved. The CDR3 length is 13 residues. The V and J ends lost 1 base and 4 bases respectively, with 7 bases between them. CDR1 SEHNR and CDR2 FQNEAQ come from the germline V gene (reference sequence).

Written as DNA, the CDR3 is TGTGCCAGCAGTTTCCAGGCCACTAACTATGGCTACACCTTC. Translated: CASSFQATNYGYTF. This chain links TRBV28 with TRBJ1-2; no firm D call. The germline V gene encodes CDR1 MDHEN and CDR2 SYDVKM. Trimming cost V 3 bases and J 0 bases, with 8 bases left between them. This CDR3 region has 14 residues.

The V gene is TRBV3-1, the J gene TRBJ1-2; TRBD1 might be the D (5 bases). V dropped 4 bases and J dropped 4 bases, with 19 bases sitting between them. Germline V gives CDR1 LGHDT, CDR2 YNNKEL (reference sequence). CDR3 length: 16 amino acids. The CDR3 DNA reads as TGTGCCAGCAGCCCTACCTTAGACAGAGGGACCTATGGCTACACCTTC. It translates to CASSPTLDRGTYGYTF.

This clonotype showed up just a few times. The chain combines TRBV7-2 with TRBJ2-7; no clear D. With 1 base removed from V and 0 bases from J, the gap between germline ends came to 10 bases. CDR1 SGHTA and CDR2 FQGNSA come from the germline V gene. CDR3 length equals 15 residues. DNA of the CDR3: TGTGCCAGCAGCTTAGACGCAGACCCCTCCTACGAGCAGTACTTC. It is translated as CASSLDADPSYEQYF. Using reference TRBV7-2 and TRBJ2-7 for the parts outside the CDR3, the full variable domain is GAGVSQSPSNKVTEKGKDVELRCDPISGHTALYWYRQSLGQGLEFLIYFQGNSAPDKSGLPSDRFSAERTGGSVSTLTIQRTQQEDSAVYLCASSLDADPSYEQYFGPGTRLTVT.

This clonotype has more than one count but fewer than ten. This rearrangement joins TRBV3-1 to TRBJ2-6, with TRBD1 as a possible D gene (6 bases). CDR3 length equals 17 residues. Between the trimmed V and J ends, which lost 0 bases and 2 bases, there was a span of 11 bases. Germline CDR1 LGHDT, CDR2 YNNKEL (reference sequence). CDR3 region: CASSQDANRAGANVLTF. CDR3 DNA sequence: TGTGCCAGCAGCCAAGATGCCAACAGGGCTGGGGCCAACGTCCTGACTTTC.

The chain combines TRBV29-1 with TRBJ2-1, with D possibly matching TRBD1 (5 bases). Trimming cost V 5 bases and J 4 bases, with 9 bases left between them. The CDR3 consists of 12 residues. Germline V lookup: CDR1 SQVTM, CDR2 ANQGSEA. CDR3 coding DNA: TGCAGCGTTTACCGACAGTACAATGAGCAGTTCTTC. It specifies CSVYRQYNEQFF.

This clonotype was seen many times. The chain joins TRBV4-2 to TRBJ2-1; 9 nucleotides agree with TRBD2. This CDR3 has 16 amino acids. The germline CDR1 and CDR2 sequences are LGHNA and YNFKEQ. With V trimmed by 1 base and J by 2 bases, 3 bases remained unmatched. The CDR3 DNA reads as TGTGCCAGCAGCCAAGTCAGCGGGGGGACCTACAATGAGCAGTTCTTC. It specifies CASSQVSGGTYNEQFF.

The table lists this clonotype with a few counts. The genes are TRBV14 and TRBJ2-4; possible D gene TRBD1, 6 bases. V was trimmed by 5 bases and J by 13 bases, leaving 12 bases between them. Germline V CDR1 and CDR2: SGHDN, FVKESK. The CDR3 loop spans 11 amino acids. The CDR3 nucleotides are TGTGCCAGCAGCATAGGGGGTCGGCAGTACTTC. It codes for CASSIGGRQYF.

The chain recombines TRBV11-3 with TRBJ1-6, with 8 bases matching TRBD1. Germline CDR1 is SGHNT and CDR2 is YENEEA. The CDR3 spans 14 residues. V was pared by 6 bases and J by 5 bases, with 3 bases of the junction left unmatched. Written as DNA, the CDR3 is TGTGCCAGCAGACAGGACAGGGATAATTCACCCCTCCACTTT. This codes for CASRQDRDNSPLHF.

This clonotype was observed a few times. The chain carries TRBV4-1 and TRBJ1-2, with a tentative D call TRBD1 (5 bases). The ends were cut back, 0 bases at V and 6 bases at J, with 14 bases in the middle. CDR3 size: 15 residues. CDR1 MGHRA and CDR2 YSYEKL come from the germline V gene. The CDR3 spells CASSQEEGATNGYTF. CDR3 nucleotide sequence: TGCGCCAGCAGCCAAGAAGAAGGGGCTACCAATGGCTACACCTTC.

In this sample, this clonotype turned up a few times. The chain recombines TRBV28 with TRBJ1-4, with 9 bases lining up with TRBD1. The junction had 12 bases not matched to a gene; V was cut back by 6 bases and J by 7 bases. CDR3 size: 16 residues. CDR1 MDHEN and CDR2 SYDVKM come from the germline V gene. The CDR3 reads CASRRTTGGFGEKLFF. The DNA of the CDR3 is TGTGCCAGCAGGCGGACCACAGGGGGCTTCGGTGAAAAACTGTTTTTT.

The V gene is TRBV12-3 or TRBV12-4, the J gene TRBJ1-5, with 8 bases lining up with TRBD1. CDR3 length equals 14 residues. Trimming cost V 6 bases and J 7 bases; bases outside gene matches: 8. CDR3 region: CASRSGQGSQPQHF. The CDR3 nucleotides read TGTGCCAGCAGGTCAGGACAGGGCTCACAGCCCCAGCATTTT.

The genes are TRBV6-2 or TRBV6-3 and TRBJ2-1, with 11 bases matching TRBD2. The V and J ends lost 2 bases and 5 bases, in that order; junction bases with no gene match: 5. Germline V gene lookup returns CDR1 MNHEY and CDR2 SVGEGT. The CDR3 contains 16 residues. CDR3 in DNA: TGTGCCAGCAGTTACCCTAGCGGGGGGTTTAACAATGAGCAGTTCTTC. This codes for CASSYPSGGFNNEQFF.

The sample holds a few counts of this clonotype. The CDR3 DNA reads TGCGCCAGCAGCCAATCTGGGACAACTAATAATTCACCCCTCCACTTT. Its protein product is CASSQSGTTNNSPLHF. The chain employs TRBV4-1 and TRBJ1-6; perhaps TRBD1 as D (6 bases). The CDR3 loop spans 16 amino acids. Trimming shortened V by 2 bases and J by 5 bases, and 13 bases separated the two germline ends. The germline V gene has CDR1 MGHRA and CDR2 YSYEKL.

The chain combines TRBV7-2 with TRBJ2-6; D is ambiguous. Germline CDR1 and CDR2: SGHTA and FQGNSA. The CDR3 is 16 residues long. V dropped 5 bases and J dropped 4 bases, with 15 bases sitting between them. CDR3: CASSPAGRSGANVLTF. The CDR3 nucleotides read TGTGCCAGCAGCCCCGCCGGGCGCTCGGGGGCCAACGTCCTGACTTTC.

V is TRBV6-2 or TRBV6-3 and J is TRBJ2-5; a possible D gene is TRBD1 (5 bases). The CDR3 covers 14 residues. Germline CDR1 MNHEY, CDR2 SVGEGT. V was cut by 2 bases and J by 11 bases, with 18 bases left in between. The CDR3 coding sequence is TGTGCCAGCAGTTACGTCAGCAGGGCCAATGAGCAGTACTTC. It codes for CASSYVSRANEQYF.

A few counts support this clonotype. The chain recombines TRBV5-1 with TRBJ2-5; D is undetermined. Deletions cut 0 bases from V and 4 bases from J, with 10 bases between. Per germline, CDR1 SGHRS and CDR2 YFSETQ. This CDR3 has 14 residues. DNA for the CDR3: TGCGCCAGCAGCTTGGAGGCTAGTGGAGAGACCCAGTACTTC. Its protein product is CASSLEASGETQYF.

This clonotype was seen only a few times. This chain joins TRBV28 and TRBJ1-2; maybe TRBD1 (5 bases). Per germline, CDR1 MDHEN and CDR2 SYDVKM. With 5 bases removed from V and 5 bases from J, the gap between germline ends came to 9 bases. CDR3 size: 12 residues. DNA for the CDR3: TGTGCCAGCAGTCCCCGACAGTATGGCTACACCTTC. This codes for CASSPRQYGYTF.

This clonotype was observed a handful of times. This chain links TRBV4-1 with TRBJ2-3; 9 positions match TRBD2. Germline V gives CDR1 MGHRA, CDR2 YSYEKL. The J segment lost 2 bases and the V segment lost 5 bases, leaving 11 bases of the junction unmatched. CDR3 length: 17 residues. This CDR3 is CASSWGRTSDTTDTQYF. The CDR3 region has the DNA TGCGCCAGCAGCTGGGGGAGGACTAGCGATACCACAGATACGCAGTATTTT.

This chain joins TRBV7-9 and TRBJ2-3; 8 bases are shared with TRBD2. J was trimmed by 2 bases and V by 7 bases; bases with no gene match: 5. The CDR3 sequence is 14 residues long. CDR1 and CDR2 (germline): SEHNR, FQNEAQ (reference sequence). As DNA, the CDR3 is TGTGCCAGCAATCTAGCGGGCTCCACAGATACGCAGTATTTT. It is translated as CASNLAGSTDTQYF.